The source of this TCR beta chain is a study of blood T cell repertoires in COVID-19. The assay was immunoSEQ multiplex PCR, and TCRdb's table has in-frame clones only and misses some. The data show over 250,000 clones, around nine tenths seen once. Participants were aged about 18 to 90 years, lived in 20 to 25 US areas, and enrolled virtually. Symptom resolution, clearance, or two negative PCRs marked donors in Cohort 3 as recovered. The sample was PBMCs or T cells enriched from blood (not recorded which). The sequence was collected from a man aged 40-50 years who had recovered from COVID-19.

The CDR3 sequence: CASSLGSVYRGRTGELFF. The DNA of the CDR3 is TGTGCCAGCAGCCTAGGGTCGGTTTACAGGGGGCGAACCGGGGAGCTGTTTTTT. The chain joins TRBV28 to TRBJ2-2, with TRBD1 matching over 9 bases. The germline CDR1 and CDR2 sequences are MDHEN and SYDVKM. The CDR3 sequence is 18 residues long. J was trimmed by 5 bases and V by 6 bases; bases with no gene match: 16.